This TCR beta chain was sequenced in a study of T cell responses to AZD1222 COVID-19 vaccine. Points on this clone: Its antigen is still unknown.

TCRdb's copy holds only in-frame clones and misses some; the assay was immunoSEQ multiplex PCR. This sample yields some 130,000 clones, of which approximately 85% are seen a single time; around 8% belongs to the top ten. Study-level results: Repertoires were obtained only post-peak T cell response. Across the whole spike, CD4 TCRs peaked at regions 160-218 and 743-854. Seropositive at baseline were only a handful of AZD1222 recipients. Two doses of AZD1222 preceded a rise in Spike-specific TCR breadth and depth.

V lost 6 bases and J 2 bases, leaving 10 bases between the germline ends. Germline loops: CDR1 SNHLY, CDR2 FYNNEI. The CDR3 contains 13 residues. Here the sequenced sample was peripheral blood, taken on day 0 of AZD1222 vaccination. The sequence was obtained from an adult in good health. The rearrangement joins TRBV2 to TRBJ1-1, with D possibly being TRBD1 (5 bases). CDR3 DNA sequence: TGTGCCAGCAGCCAAGACAGTAACACTGAAGCTTTCTTT. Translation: CASSQDSNTEAFF. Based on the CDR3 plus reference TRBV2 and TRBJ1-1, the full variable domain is EPEVTQTPSHQVTQMGQEVILRCVPISNHLYFYWYRQILGQKVEFLVSFYNNEISEKSEIFDDQFSVERPDGSNFTLKIRSTKLEDSAMYFCASSQDSNTEAFFGQGTRLTVV.